The 25 T cell receptor beta chains listed next were all sequenced from one sample in a study of T cells in Graves' hyperthyroidism and ophthalmopathy (dated by TCRdb to the late 2010s). Library preparation used multiplex PCR. Sequencing used an Illumina HiSeq 2000. Amplification of TCR beta CDR3 regions was carried out from RNA transcripts. For the first round of RT-PCR on the TCR CDR3, the HTBI primer set was used together with the Qiagen OneStep RT-PCR kit. Starting from the raw public reads, TCRdb applied fastp trimming at Q25, assembled clones with MiXCR and retained in-frame beta chains. Entries are consolidated by CDR3 protein sequence, retaining the most common genes and DNA. Counted in this sample were about 400,000 distinct CDR3 sequences; 11% to 15% of them appeared once. The ten largest clones add up to around 27% of the sample. Sequencing used blood. These TCRs come from a man aged 45-60 years with Graves' ophthalmopathy.

The rearrangement joins TRBV14 to TRBJ1-2; no firm D call. The CDR3 has 11 residues. CDR1 SGHDN and CDR2 FVKESK come from the germline V gene. V gave up 5 bases and J gave up 7 bases, with 8 bases separating them. In nucleotides, the CDR3 is TGTGCCAGCAGCACCGCGGGTGGCTACACCTTC. As protein: CASSTAGGYTF. The variable domain in full, completed from reference TRBV14 and TRBJ1-2, reads EAGVTQFPSHSVIEKGQTVTLRCDPISGHDNLYWYRRVMGKEIKFLLHFVKESKQDESGMPNNRFLAERTGGTYSTLKVQPAELEDSGVYFCASSTAGGYTFGSGTRLTVV.

This clonotype was seen ten or more times. The chain is built from TRBV18 and TRBJ1-5; 7 nucleotides align to TRBD1. Per the germline V gene, CDR1 is KGHSH and CDR2 is LQKENI. V lost 1 base to trimming and J lost 5 bases; unmatched junction nucleotides: 5. The CDR3 consists of 15 residues. The CDR3 loop is CASSPRTGQDQPQHF. The DNA of the CDR3 is TGTGCCAGCTCACCACGGACAGGCCAGGATCAGCCCCAGCATTTT.

In its sample, this clonotype was seen a few times. The rearrangement joins TRBV18 to TRBJ2-2, with 13 bases matching TRBD2. The CDR3 has 16 amino acids. Germline V gene sequence: CDR1 KGHSH, CDR2 LQKENI. Unmatched junction bases numbered 4, after V lost 5 bases and J lost 4 bases. The CDR3 DNA reads as TGTGCCAGCTCATCAAGACTAGCGGGAGGCACCGGGGAGCTGTTTTTT. Amino acid sequence: CASSSRLAGGTGELFF. Variable domain in full (rest from reference TRBV18 and TRBJ2-2): NAGVMQNPRHLVRRRGQEARLRCSPMKGHSHVYWYRQLPEEGLKFMVYLQKENIIDESGMPKERFSAEFPKEGPSILRIQQVVRGDSAAYFCASSSRLAGGTGELFFGEGSRLTVL.

There are many counts of this clonotype. The rearrangement uses TRBV5-1 and TRBJ2-2; TRBD1 might be the D (6 bases). Looked up from germline, CDR1 is SGHRS and CDR2 is YFSETQ. Trimming removed 2 bases from V and 7 bases from J, with 12 bases in between. The CDR3 is 14 amino acids. The CDR3: CASSLNRVNGELFF. The CDR3 DNA sequence: TGCGCCAGCAGCTTAAACAGGGTGAACGGGGAGCTGTTTTTT. Full variable domain (outside the CDR3, taken from reference TRBV5-1 and TRBJ2-2): KAGVTQTPRYLIKTRGQQVTLSCSPISGHRSVSWYQQTPGQGLQFLFEYFSETQRNKGNFPGRFSGRQFSNSRSEMNVSTLELGDSALYLCASSLNRVNGELFFGEGSRLTVL.

This clonotype was seen ten or more times. This rearrangement joins TRBV24-1 to TRBJ2-5; the match to TRBD2 covers 8 bases. This CDR3 is built from 15 residues. With 3 bases clipped from V and 0 bases from J, the junction kept 2 bases outside the gene matches. The germline V gene has CDR1 KGHDR and CDR2 SFDVKD. The CDR3 reads CATSDVLADQETQYF. CDR3 coding DNA: TGTGCCACCAGTGATGTACTAGCGGACCAAGAGACCCAGTACTTC.

This clonotype was counted ten times or more. This rearrangement joins TRBV6-1 to TRBJ1-2, with D unresolved. Trimming pared 6 bases from V and 1 base from J, leaving 9 bases between. Germline-derived CDR1 and CDR2 are MNHNS and SASEGT. This CDR3 has 13 amino acids. CDR3 nucleotides: TGTGCCAGCAGAAGAGGACTTAACTATGGCTACACCTTC. Translation gives CASRRGLNYGYTF.

This clonotype was recorded many times. The chain combines TRBV6-1 with TRBJ2-3; D not resolved. CDR1 and CDR2 from the germline V gene are MNHNS and SASEGT. Deletions cut 1 base from V and 2 bases from J, with 13 bases between. The CDR3 loop spans 16 amino acids. This CDR3 is CASSEDWQPFTDTQYF. The CDR3 coding sequence is TGTGCCAGCAGTGAAGATTGGCAGCCTTTCACAGATACGCAGTATTTT.

The J gene is TRBJ2-1, the V gene TRBV20-1, with 10 bases identical to TRBD2. V was pared by 1 base and J by 3 bases, with 3 bases of the junction left unmatched. Germline values: CDR1 DFQATT, CDR2 SNEGSKA (reference sequence). There are 15 residues in the CDR3. DNA for the CDR3: TGCAGTGCTAGAGTAGCGGGAGGTTTCTACAATGAGCAGTTCTTC. Amino acid sequence: CSARVAGGFYNEQFF.

This clonotype has more than one count but fewer than ten. The chain uses TRBV12-5 and TRBJ2-4; no clear D gene. The V gene's germline CDR1 is LGHNT and CDR2 FRNRAP. The CDR3 is 14 residues long. V lost 5 bases and J lost 0, with 8 bases in between. CDR3 sequence (DNA): TGTGCTAGTGGTCTTTCCGCAGCCAAAAACATTCAGTACTTC. Its translation is CASGLSAAKNIQYF. Using reference TRBV12-5 and TRBJ2-4 for the parts outside the CDR3, the full variable domain is DARVTQTPRHKVTEMGQEVTMRCQPILGHNTVFWYRQTMMQGLELLAYFRNRAPLDDSGMPKDRFSAEMPDATLATLKIQPSEPRDSAVYFCASGLSAAKNIQYFGAGTRLSVL.

The chain links TRBV19 to TRBJ1-6; D uncertain. V was trimmed by 8 bases and J by 5 bases, leaving 10 bases between them. The CDR3 consists of 13 residues. Germline values: CDR1 LNHDA, CDR2 SQIVND (reference sequence). This chain's CDR3 is CASAESDNSPLHF. CDR3 coding DNA: TGTGCCAGTGCAGAGTCAGATAATTCACCCCTCCACTTT.

The chain couples TRBV7-9 to TRBJ1-1, with D unclear. CDR1 is SEHNR and CDR2 is FQNEAQ in the germline V gene (reference sequence). V was trimmed by 2 bases and J by 10 bases, leaving 8 bases between them. The CDR3 contains 11 residues. This chain's CDR3 is CASSLSGRAFF. CDR3 DNA: TGTGCCAGCAGCTTATCGGGCCGAGCTTTCTTT.

This clonotype was observed many times. The chain uses TRBV2 and TRBJ2-3; D gene uncertain. Germline values: CDR1 SNHLY, CDR2 FYNNEI. This CDR3 has 12 residues. Deletions cut 7 bases from V and 2 bases from J, with 7 bases between. CDR3 DNA sequence: TGTGCCAGCACAATTCACACAGATACGCAGTATTTT. Residues: CASTIHTDTQYF.

The rearrangement uses TRBV7-6 and TRBJ1-4, with D possibly matching TRBD1 (6 bases). CDR1 and CDR2 (germline): SGHVS, FNYEAQ. The CDR3 loop spans 15 amino acids. V was trimmed by 5 bases and J by 3 bases, leaving 13 bases between them. The CDR3 DNA reads TGTGCCAGCAGCCCTTTGTCAGGGGCTAATGAAAAACTGTTTTTT. This codes for CASSPLSGANEKLFF.

This clonotype has a count of ten or more. V usage is TRBV7-9 and J usage is TRBJ2-7; D could derive from TRBD1 or TRBD2 (5 bases each). CDR1 is SEHNR and CDR2 is FQNEAQ in the germline V gene (reference sequence). The CDR3 length is 12 residues. V dropped 3 bases and J dropped 7 bases, with 10 bases sitting between them. The CDR3 here is CASSFSGGEQYF. DNA of the CDR3: TGTGCCAGCAGCTTCTCTGGGGGTGAGCAGTACTTC.

This clonotype showed up many times. The chain joins TRBV30 to TRBJ2-3; 10 positions match TRBD2. The CDR3 loop spans 14 amino acids. The V and J ends lost 2 bases and 3 bases, in that order; junction bases with no gene match: 2. Germline V gene lookup returns CDR1 GTSNPN and CDR2 SVGIG (reference sequence). In DNA form, the CDR3 reads TGTGCCTGGAGTCCTAGCGGGAGTACAGATACGCAGTATTTT. Encoded protein: CAWSPSGSTDTQYF.

The chain has TRBV12-3 or TRBV12-4 and TRBJ2-1; the D gene is possibly TRBD2 (5 bases). V was pared by 6 bases and J by 0 bases, with 12 bases between. The CDR3 spans 15 residues. The CDR3 region is CASSPRGISYNEQFF. CDR3 sequence (DNA): TGTGCCAGCAGCCCAAGAGGGATCTCCTACAATGAGCAGTTCTTC.

This clonotype was picked up a small number of times. The chain combines TRBV20-1 with TRBJ2-3; a possible D gene is TRBD1 (6 bases). This CDR3 spans 13 amino acids. CDR1 DFQATT and CDR2 SNEGSKA come from the germline V gene (reference sequence). The germline V and J ends were trimmed by 6 bases and 4 bases, with 14 bases remaining between them. The CDR3 region is CSALGPGADTQYF. For the CDR3, the DNA is TGCAGTGCCCTAGGACCAGGGGCAGATACGCAGTATTTT.

The genes are TRBV18 and TRBJ1-2; the match to TRBD1 covers 9 bases. The V segment lost 5 bases and the J segment 4 bases; nucleotides outside the gene matches: 8. Germline V lookup: CDR1 KGHSH, CDR2 LQKENI. The CDR3 covers 15 residues. Written as DNA, the CDR3 is TGTGCCAGCTCAACGGGACAGGGCTCTGGCTATGGCTACACCTTC. It codes for CASSTGQGSGYGYTF.

This clonotype was seen repeatedly, ten times or more. CDR3 nucleotides: TGCGCCAGCAGCCCCGGGACGGAAGATACGCAGTATTTT. Encoded protein: CASSPGTEDTQYF. This sequence joins TRBV5-1 and TRBJ2-3; D tentatively reads TRBD1 or TRBD2 (5 bases each). The CDR3 contains 13 residues. V lost 4 bases and J lost 5, with 11 bases in between. Germline V CDR1 and CDR2: SGHRS, YFSETQ. Using reference TRBV5-1 and TRBJ2-3 for the parts outside the CDR3, the full variable domain is KAGVTQTPRYLIKTRGQQVTLSCSPISGHRSVSWYQQTPGQGLQFLFEYFSETQRNKGNFPGRFSGRQFSNSRSEMNVSTLELGDSALYLCASSPGTEDTQYFGPGTRLTVL.

Ten or more counts support this clonotype. The rearrangement joins TRBV12-3 or TRBV12-4 to TRBJ2-2; 8 bases align to TRBD1. V lost 6 bases and J lost 0; bases outside the gene matches: 9. This CDR3 is 17 amino acids long. This CDR3 is CASSRGPTGANTGELFF. The DNA of the CDR3 is TGTGCCAGCAGCCGGGGCCCGACAGGGGCGAACACCGGGGAGCTGTTTTTT.

This clonotype was seen a few times. This chain links TRBV4-1 with TRBJ2-3; 7 bases fit TRBD1. Germline assignment: CDR1 MGHRA and CDR2 YSYEKL. V lost 4 bases and J lost 1; bases outside the gene matches: 2. CDR3 length: 14 residues. The CDR3 sequence is CASSPGQRTDTQYF. The CDR3 DNA follows: TGCGCCAGCAGCCCGGGACAGCGCACAGATACGCAGTATTTT.

This clonotype has a count of ten or more. This chain joins TRBV2 and TRBJ1-5; D gene uncertain. The V end lost 2 bases, the J end lost 3 bases, and 8 bases lay between the germline ends. The germline V gene encodes CDR1 SNHLY and CDR2 FYNNEI. The CDR3 extends over 14 amino acids. CDR3 sequence: CASSERRTNQPQHF. The CDR3 region has the DNA TGTGCCAGCAGTGAACGGCGTACCAATCAGCCCCAGCATTTT.

This clonotype was observed many times. The chain uses TRBV20-1 and TRBJ2-5; TRBD2 aligns across 10 bases. Trimming at V came to 6 bases and at J to 5 bases, leaving 9 bases not matched to a gene. The CDR3 length is 14 residues. From germline, CDR1 is DFQATT and CDR2 SNEGSKA (reference sequence). The DNA for the CDR3 is TGCAGTGCCTCCCCCACTAGCGGGACCGAGACCCAGTACTTC. Amino acids: CSASPTSGTETQYF.

There are a few counts of this clonotype. The chain uses TRBV11-2 and TRBJ1-4; no clear D gene. This CDR3 comprises 13 residues. Germline CDR1 is SGHAT and CDR2 is FQNNGV. The V gene lost 7 bases and the J gene lost 7 bases, with 13 bases spanning the gap. The chain's CDR3 is CASTSGLREKLFF. The CDR3 nucleotides read TGTGCCAGCACCTCCGGACTGCGTGAAAAACTGTTTTTT.

The gene calls are TRBV20-1 and TRBJ1-1, with a weak D call TRBD1 (6 bases). Looked up from germline, CDR1 is DFQATT and CDR2 is SNEGSKA (reference sequence). The CDR3 is 13 residues long. Trimming cost V 4 bases and J 5 bases, with 14 bases left between them. CDR3 sequence: CSANRVQGTEAFF. CDR3 DNA sequence: TGCAGTGCTAACCGGGTCCAGGGGACTGAAGCTTTCTTT.